The sequence of this TCR beta chain was determined in a study of T cells after somatic rescue of genetic block. Here immunoSEQ multiplex PCR was the method, and the copy in TCRdb shows in-frame clones only, minus some. This sample yields about 68,000 clones, of which roughly 90% are seen a single time; around 3% belongs to the top ten. The junction had 5 bases not matched to a gene; V was cut back by 4 bases and J by 5 bases. This CDR3 spans 14 amino acids. Germline loops: CDR1 SGHNT, CDR2 YYREEE (reference sequence). This TCR was recovered from a man aged 35 to 55. The rearrangement links TRBV5-4 to TRBJ1-2, with 10 bases identical to TRBD1. The sample consisted of peripheral blood mononuclear cells (PBMCs). The CDR3 nucleotides read TGTGCCAGCAGCGTAGGACAGGGGGAATATGGCTACACCTTC. Its protein is CASSVGQGEYGYTF.